Here is one T cell receptor beta chain with its context. Noted treatment: about 20 received Ad26.COV2.S at low or high dose, single or two shots; roughly 5 received placebo; per-sample allocation not given. Day 63 after the first vaccine or placebo injection was the time point for sampling. This CDR3 spans 11 amino acids. The germline V and J ends were trimmed by 3 bases and 8 bases, with 7 bases remaining between them. The germline V gene has CDR1 SGHVS and CDR2 FNYEAQ. Sequencing used immunoSEQ multiplex PCR; TCRdb keeps in-frame clones, though not all of them. The sample shows more than 300,000 clones, roughly 80% of them seen only once. This record comes from a study of Ad26.COV2.S vaccination and SARS-CoV-2 variants.

The receptor comes from a person aged 18-65 years who received the Ad26.COV2.S COVID-19 vaccine or a placebo. This specimen was peripheral blood, taken in a trial of Ad26.COV2.S vaccine versus placebo. The V gene is TRBV7-6, the J gene TRBJ1-2, with D maybe TRBD1 (5 bases). CDR3 nucleotide sequence: TGTGCCAGCAGCTTCGGACAAGGCTACACCTTC. Its protein is CASSFGQGYTF.